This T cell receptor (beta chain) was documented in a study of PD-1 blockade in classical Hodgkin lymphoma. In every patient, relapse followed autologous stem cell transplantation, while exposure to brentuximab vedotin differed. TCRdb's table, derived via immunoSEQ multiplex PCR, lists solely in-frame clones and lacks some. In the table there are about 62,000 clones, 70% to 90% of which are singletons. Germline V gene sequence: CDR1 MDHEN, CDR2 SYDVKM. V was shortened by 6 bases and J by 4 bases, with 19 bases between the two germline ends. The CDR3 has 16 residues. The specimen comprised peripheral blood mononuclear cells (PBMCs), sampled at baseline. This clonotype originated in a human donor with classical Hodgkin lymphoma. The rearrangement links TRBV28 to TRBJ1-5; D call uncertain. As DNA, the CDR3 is TGTGCCAGCAGCGAAGACGGGTTTATGGTAAATCAGCCCCAGCATTTT. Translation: CASSEDGFMVNQPQHF.